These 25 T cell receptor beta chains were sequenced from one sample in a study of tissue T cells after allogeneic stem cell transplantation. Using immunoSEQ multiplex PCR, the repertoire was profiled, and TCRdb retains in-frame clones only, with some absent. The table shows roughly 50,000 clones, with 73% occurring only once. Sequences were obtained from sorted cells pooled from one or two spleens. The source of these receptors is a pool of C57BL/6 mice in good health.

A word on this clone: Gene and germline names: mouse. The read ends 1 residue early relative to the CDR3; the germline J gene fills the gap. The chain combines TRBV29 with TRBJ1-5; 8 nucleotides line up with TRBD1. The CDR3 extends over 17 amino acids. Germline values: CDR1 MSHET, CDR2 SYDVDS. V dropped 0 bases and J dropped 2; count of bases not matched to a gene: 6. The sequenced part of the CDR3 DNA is TGTGCTAGCAGTTTATCTCCGACAGGGGAGGACAACCAGGCTCCGCTT. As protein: CASSLSPTGEDNQAPL. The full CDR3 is CASSLSPTGEDNQAPLF.

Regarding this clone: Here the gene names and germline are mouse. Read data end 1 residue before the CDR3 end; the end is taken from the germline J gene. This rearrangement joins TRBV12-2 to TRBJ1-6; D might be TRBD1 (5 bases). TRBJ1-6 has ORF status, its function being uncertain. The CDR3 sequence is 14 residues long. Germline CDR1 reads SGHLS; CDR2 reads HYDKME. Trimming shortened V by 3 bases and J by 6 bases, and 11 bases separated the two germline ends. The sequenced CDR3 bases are TGTGCCAGCTCTGTTCAGGGAGGTAATTCGCCCCTCTAC. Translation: CASSVQGGNSPLY. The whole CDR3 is CASSVQGGNSPLYF.

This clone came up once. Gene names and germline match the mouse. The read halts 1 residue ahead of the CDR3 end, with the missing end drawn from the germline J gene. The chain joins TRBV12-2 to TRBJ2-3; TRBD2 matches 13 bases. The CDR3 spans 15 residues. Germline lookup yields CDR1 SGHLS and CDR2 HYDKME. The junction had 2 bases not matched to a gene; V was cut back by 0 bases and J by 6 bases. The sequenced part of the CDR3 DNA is TGTGCCAGCTCTCTCCGGGACTGGGGGGGTGAAACGCTGTAT. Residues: CASSLRDWGGETLY. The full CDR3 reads CASSLRDWGGETLYF.

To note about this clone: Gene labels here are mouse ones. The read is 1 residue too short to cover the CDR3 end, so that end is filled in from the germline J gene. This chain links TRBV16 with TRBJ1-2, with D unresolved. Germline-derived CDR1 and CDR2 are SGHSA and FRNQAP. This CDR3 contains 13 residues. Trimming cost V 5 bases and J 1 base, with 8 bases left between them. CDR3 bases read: TGTGCAAGCAGCAAGGACGGAAACTCCGACTACACC. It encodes CASSKDGNSDYT. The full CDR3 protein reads CASSKDGNSDYTF.

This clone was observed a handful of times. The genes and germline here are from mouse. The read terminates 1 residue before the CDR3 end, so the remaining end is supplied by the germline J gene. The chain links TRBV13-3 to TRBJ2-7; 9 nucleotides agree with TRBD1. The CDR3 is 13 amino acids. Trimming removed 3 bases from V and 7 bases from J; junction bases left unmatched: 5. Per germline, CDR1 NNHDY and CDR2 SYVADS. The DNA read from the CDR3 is TGTGCCAGCAGTGGGACAGGGGAGGGGGAACAGTAC. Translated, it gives CASSGTGEGEQY. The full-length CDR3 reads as CASSGTGEGEQYF.

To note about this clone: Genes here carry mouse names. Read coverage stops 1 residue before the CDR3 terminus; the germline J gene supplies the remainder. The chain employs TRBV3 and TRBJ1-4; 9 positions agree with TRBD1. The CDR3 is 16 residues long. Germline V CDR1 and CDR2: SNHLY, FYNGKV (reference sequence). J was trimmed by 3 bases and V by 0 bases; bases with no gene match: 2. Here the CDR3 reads CASSLAGTGPNERLFF. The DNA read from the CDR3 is TGTGCCAGCAGCTTAGCGGGGACAGGGCCCAACGAAAGATTATTT.

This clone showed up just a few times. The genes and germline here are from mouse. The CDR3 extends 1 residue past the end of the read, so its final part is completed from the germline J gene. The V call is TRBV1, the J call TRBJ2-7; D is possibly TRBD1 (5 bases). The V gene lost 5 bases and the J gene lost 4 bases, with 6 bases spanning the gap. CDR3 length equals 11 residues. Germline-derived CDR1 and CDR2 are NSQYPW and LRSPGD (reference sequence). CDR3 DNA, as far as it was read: TGCACCTGCAGTCCAGGGTATGAACAGTAC. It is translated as CTCSPGYEQY. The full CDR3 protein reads CTCSPGYEQYF.

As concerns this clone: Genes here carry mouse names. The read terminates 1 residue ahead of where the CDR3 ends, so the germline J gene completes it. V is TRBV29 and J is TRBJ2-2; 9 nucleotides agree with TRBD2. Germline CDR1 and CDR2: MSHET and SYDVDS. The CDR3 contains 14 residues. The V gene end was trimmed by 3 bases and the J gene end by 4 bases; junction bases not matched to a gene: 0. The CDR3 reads CASSLTGGTGQLYF. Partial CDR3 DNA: TGTGCTAGCAGTTTGACTGGGGGCACCGGGCAGCTCTAC.

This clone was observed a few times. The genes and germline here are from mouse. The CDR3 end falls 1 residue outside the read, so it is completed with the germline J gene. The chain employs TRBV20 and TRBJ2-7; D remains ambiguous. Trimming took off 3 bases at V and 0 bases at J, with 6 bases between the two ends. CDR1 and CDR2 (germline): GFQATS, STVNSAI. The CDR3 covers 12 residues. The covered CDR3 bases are TGTGGTGCTAGACAGAGCTCCTATGAACAGTAC. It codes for CGARQSSYEQY. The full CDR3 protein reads CGARQSSYEQYF. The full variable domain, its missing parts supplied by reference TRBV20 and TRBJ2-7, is GALVYQYPRRTICKSGTSMRMECQAVGFQATSVAWYRQSPQKTFELIALSTVNSAIKYEQNFTQEKFPISHPNLSFSSMTVLNAYLEDRGLYLCGARQSSYEQYFGPGTRLTVL.

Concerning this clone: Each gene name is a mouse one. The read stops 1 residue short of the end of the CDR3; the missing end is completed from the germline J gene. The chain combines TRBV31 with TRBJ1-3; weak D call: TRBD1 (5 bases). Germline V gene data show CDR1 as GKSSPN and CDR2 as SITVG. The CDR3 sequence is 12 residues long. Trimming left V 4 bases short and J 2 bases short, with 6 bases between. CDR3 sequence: CAWTGTGNTLYF. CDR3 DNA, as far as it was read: TGTGCCTGGACAGGGACTGGAAATACGCTCTAT.

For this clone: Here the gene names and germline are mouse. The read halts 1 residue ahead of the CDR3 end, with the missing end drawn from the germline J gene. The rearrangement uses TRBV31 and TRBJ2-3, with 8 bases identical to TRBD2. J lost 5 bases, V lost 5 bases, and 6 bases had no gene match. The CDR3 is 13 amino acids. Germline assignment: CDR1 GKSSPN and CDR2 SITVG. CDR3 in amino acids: CAWVWGAGETLYF. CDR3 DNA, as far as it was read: TGTGCCTGGGTCTGGGGGGCCGGAGAAACGCTGTAT.

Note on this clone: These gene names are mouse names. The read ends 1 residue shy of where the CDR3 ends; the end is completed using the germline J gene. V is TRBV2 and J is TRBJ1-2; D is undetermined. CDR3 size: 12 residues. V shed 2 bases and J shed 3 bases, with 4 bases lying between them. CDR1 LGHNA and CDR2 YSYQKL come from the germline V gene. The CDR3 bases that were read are TGTGCCAGCAGCCAACAGGACTCCGACTACACC. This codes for CASSQQDSDYT. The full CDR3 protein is CASSQQDSDYTF. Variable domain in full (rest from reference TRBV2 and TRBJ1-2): DPKIIQKPKYLVAVTGSEKILICEQYLGHNAMYWYRQSAKKPLEFMFSYSYQKLMDNQTASSRFQPQSSKKNHLDLQITALKPDDSATYFCASSQQDSDYTFGSGTRLLVI.

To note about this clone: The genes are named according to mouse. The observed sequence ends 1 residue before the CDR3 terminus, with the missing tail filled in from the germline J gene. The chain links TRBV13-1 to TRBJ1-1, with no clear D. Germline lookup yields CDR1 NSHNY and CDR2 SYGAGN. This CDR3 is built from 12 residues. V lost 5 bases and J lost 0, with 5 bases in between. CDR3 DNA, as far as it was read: TGTGCCAGCAGAAAGACAAACACAGAAGTCTTC. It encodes CASRKTNTEVF. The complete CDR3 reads CASRKTNTEVFF.

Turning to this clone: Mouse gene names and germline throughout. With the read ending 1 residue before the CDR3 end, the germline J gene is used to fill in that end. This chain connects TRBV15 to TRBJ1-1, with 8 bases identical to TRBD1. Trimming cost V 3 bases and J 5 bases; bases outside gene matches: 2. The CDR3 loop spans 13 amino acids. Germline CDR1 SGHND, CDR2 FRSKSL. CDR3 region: CASSLQGATEVFF. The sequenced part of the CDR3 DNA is TGTGCCAGCAGTTTGCAGGGGGCGACAGAAGTCTTC.

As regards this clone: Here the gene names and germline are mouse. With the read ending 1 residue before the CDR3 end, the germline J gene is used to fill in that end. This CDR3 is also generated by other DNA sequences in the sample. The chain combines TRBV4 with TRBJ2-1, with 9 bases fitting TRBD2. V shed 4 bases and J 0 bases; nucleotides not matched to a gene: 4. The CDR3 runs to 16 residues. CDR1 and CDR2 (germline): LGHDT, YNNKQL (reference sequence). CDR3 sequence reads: CASSSRDWANYAEQFF. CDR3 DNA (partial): TGTGCCAGCAGCTCCCGGGACTGGGCTAACTATGCTGAGCAGTTC.

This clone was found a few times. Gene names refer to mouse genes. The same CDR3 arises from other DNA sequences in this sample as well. Incomplete CDR3 DNA: TGTGCCAGCAGTATTAGGGGAGGGAACTCCGACTACACC. Amino acids: CASSIRGGNSDYT. The whole CDR3 sequence is CASSIRGGNSDYTF. This sequence joins TRBV19 and TRBJ1-2; a possible D gene is TRBD1 (5 bases). The CDR3 end lies 1 residue beyond the end of the read and is filled in from the germline J gene. CDR3 size: 14 residues. Germline CDR1 and CDR2: FNHDT and SITEND (reference sequence). Trimming left V 2 bases short and J 2 bases short, with 10 bases between.

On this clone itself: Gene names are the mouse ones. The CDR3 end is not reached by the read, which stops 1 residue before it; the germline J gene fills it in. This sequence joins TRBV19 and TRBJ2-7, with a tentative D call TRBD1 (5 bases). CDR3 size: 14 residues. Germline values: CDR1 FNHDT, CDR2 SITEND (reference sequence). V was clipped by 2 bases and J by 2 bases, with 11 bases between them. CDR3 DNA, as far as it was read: TGTGCCAGCAGTATGGCAGGGAGGACCTATGAACAGTAC. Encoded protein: CASSMAGRTYEQY. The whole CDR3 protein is CASSMAGRTYEQYF.

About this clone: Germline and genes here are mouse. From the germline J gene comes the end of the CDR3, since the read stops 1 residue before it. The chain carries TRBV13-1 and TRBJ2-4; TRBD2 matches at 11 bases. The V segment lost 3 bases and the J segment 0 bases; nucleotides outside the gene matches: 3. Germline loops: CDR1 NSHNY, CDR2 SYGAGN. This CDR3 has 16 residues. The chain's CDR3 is CASSGGLGASQNTLYF. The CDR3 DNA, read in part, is TGTGCCAGCAGTGGGGGACTGGGGGCTAGTCAAAACACCTTGTAC.

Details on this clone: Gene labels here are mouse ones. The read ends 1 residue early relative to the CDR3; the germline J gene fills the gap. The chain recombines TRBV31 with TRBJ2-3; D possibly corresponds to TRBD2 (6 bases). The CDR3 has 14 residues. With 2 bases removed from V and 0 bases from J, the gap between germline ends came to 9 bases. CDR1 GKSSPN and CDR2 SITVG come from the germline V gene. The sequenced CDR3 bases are TGTGCCTGGAGTGTGGGGACTAGTGCAGAAACGCTGTAT. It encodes CAWSVGTSAETLY. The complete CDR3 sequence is CAWSVGTSAETLYF.

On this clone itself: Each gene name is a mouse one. CDR3: CASSISRNYAEQFF. The CDR3 DNA, read in part, is TGTGCCAGCAGTATATCCAGGAACTATGCTGAGCAGTTC. This chain connects TRBV19 to TRBJ2-1; unclear D gene. The read is 1 residue too short to cover the CDR3 end, so that end is filled in from the germline J gene. CDR1 and CDR2 from the germline V gene are FNHDT and SITEND (reference sequence). Between the trimmed V and J ends, which lost 1 base and 1 base, there was a span of 6 bases. The CDR3 consists of 14 residues.

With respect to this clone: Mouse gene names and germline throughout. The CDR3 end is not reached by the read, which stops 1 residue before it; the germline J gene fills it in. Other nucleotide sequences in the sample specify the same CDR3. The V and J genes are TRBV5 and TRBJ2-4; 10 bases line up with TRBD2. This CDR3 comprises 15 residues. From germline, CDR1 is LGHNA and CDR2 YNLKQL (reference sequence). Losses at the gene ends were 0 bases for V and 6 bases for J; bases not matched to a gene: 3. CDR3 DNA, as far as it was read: TGTGCCAGCAGCCAAGACTGGGGGGGCGCGAACACCTTGTAC. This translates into CASSQDWGGANTLY. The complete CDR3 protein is CASSQDWGGANTLYF.

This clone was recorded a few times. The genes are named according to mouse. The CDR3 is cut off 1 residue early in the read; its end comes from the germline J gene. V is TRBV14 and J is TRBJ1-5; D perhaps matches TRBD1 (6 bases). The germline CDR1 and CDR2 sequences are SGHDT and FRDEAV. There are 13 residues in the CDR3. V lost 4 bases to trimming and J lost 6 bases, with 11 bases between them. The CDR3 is CASSTGTSQAPLF. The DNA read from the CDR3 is TGTGCCAGCAGTACCGGGACAAGCCAGGCTCCGCTT. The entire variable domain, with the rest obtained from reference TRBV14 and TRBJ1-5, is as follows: EAGVTQSPRYAVLQEGQAVSFWCDPISGHDTLYWYQQPRDQGPQLLVYFRDEAVIDNSQLPSDRFSAVRPKGTNSTLKIQSAKQGDTATYLCASSTGTSQAPLFGEGTRLSVL.

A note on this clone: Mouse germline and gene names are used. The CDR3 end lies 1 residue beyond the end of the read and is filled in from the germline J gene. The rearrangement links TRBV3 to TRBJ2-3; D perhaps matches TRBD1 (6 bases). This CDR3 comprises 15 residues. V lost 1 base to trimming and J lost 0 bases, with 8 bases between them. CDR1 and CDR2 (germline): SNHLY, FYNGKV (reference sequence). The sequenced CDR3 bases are TGTGCCAGCAGCTTAGTTCAGGGGAGTGCAGAAACGCTGTAT. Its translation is CASSLVQGSAETLY. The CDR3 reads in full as CASSLVQGSAETLYF.

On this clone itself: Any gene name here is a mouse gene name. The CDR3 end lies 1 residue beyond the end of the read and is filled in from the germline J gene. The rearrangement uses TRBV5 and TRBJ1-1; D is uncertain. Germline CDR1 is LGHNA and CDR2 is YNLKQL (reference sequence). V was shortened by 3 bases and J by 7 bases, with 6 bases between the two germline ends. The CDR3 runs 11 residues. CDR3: CASSHDKEVFF. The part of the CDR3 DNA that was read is TGTGCCAGCAGCCATGACAAAGAAGTCTTC.

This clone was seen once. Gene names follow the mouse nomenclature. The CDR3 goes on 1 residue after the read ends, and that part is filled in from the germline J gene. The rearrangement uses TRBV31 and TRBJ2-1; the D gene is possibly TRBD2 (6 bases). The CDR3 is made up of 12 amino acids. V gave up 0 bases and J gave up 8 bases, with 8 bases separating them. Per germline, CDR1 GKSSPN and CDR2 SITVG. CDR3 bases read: TGTGCCTGGAGTCTGGGGGGTTCTGAGCAGTTC. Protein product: CAWSLGGSEQF. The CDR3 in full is CAWSLGGSEQFF.